This TCR beta chain appears in the sequencing data of a study of blood T cell repertoires in COVID-19. TCRdb's table, derived via immunoSEQ multiplex PCR, lists solely in-frame clones and lacks some. The table records around 24,000 clones, 70% to 90% of them present only once. This clone was seen once. This CDR3 region has 13 residues. Trimming left V 5 bases short and J 5 bases short, with 12 bases between. The source of this sequence is a man between 65 and 85 years old with COVID-19, enrolled during active disease. This chain joins TRBV12-3 or TRBV12-4 and TRBJ2-5; a weak D match, TRBD2 (6 bases). The sequenced sample consisted of peripheral blood. CDR3 in amino acids: CASSGAGRETQYF. The CDR3 DNA sequence: TGTGCCAGCAGTGGGGCAGGGAGGGAGACCCAGTACTTC.